This T cell receptor (beta chain) was captured in a study of blood T cell repertoires in COVID-19. Study as a whole: Samples came from the United States, Italy and Spain, spanning acute and convalescent COVID-19. T cells, B-cell-depleted T cells, or PBMCs supplied cDNA or gDNA.

The repertoire was sequenced with immunoSEQ multiplex PCR; TCRdb's copy has only in-frame clones and lacks some. The data show around 220,000 clones, less than 85% seen once. Enrolment of Seattle patients took place during active infection, and they were followed longitudinally. The CDR3 runs to 12 residues. In germline, CDR1 is SGDLS, CDR2 YYNGEE. Between the trimmed V and J ends, which lost 2 bases and 8 bases, there was a span of 10 bases. This clonotype was obtained from a woman of 80 years or more with COVID-19, enrolled during active disease. The chain employs TRBV9 and TRBJ1-2; the D gene is possibly TRBD1 (5 bases). The specimen sequenced was peripheral blood. Here the CDR3 reads CASSVPPGGYTF. In nucleotides, the CDR3 is TGTGCCAGCAGCGTCCCTCCAGGGGGCTACACCTTC.